This T cell receptor (beta chain) comes out of a study of breast tumors, draining lymph nodes, adjacent tissues. Findings of the study overall: Data only fit, rather than demonstrated, lymph node origin of most tumor T cells.

This clonotype was detected many times. What it binds is unknown. Axillary draining lymph nodes of breast cancer patients supplied the node samples. One entry per CDR3 protein, called by TCRdb with MiXCR from the multiplex PCR reads. The sample consists of 150,000 to 200,000 distinct CDR3 sequences, 31% of them appearing once. This receptor was taken from a female donor with breast cancer. Some clones in this sample may be carry-over from other donors' samples. Sequenced sample: axillary lymph node tissue.

For the CDR3, the DNA is TGTGCCAGCAGCCCGGGGGCGTGGGGCAATCAGCCCCAGCATTTT. It specifies CASSPGAWGNQPQHF. This chain links TRBV7-9 with TRBJ1-5; a possible D gene is TRBD1 (6 bases). This CDR3 spans 15 amino acids. Germline values: CDR1 SEHNR, CDR2 FQNEAQ (reference sequence). Trimming removed 5 bases at V and 2 bases at J, with 13 bases between.